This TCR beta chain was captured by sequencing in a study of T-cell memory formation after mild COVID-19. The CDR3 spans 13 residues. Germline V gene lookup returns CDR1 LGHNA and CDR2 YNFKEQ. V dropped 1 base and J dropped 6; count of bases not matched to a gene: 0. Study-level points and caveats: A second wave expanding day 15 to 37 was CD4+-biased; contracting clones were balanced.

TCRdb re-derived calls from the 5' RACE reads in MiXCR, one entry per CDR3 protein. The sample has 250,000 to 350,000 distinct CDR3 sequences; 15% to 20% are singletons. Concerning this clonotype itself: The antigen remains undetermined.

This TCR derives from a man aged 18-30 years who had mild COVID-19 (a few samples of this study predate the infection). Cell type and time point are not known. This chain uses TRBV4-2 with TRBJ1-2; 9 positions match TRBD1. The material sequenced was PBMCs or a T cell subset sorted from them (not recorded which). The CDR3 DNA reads TGTGCCAGCAGCCAAGGGGACAGGGATGGCTACACCTTC. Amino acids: CASSQGDRDGYTF.